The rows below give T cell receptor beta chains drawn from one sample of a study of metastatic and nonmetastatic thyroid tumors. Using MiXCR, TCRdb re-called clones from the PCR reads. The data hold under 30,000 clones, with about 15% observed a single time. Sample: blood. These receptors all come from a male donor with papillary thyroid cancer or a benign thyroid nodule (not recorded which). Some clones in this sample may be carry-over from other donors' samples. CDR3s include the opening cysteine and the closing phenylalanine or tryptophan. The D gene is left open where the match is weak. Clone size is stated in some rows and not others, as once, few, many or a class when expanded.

cdr3_aa: CASSSTGWNEQFF; cdr3_nt: TGTGCCAGCAGCTCGACAGGGTGGAATGAGCAGTTCTTC; clone_size: many; j_call: TRBJ2-1; d_call: TRBD1; v_call: TRBV11-3
cdr3_aa: CSAPRSGSPDTQYF; cdr3_nt: TGCAGTGCTCCCCGGAGCGGGAGCCCAGATACGCAGTATTTT; clone_size: many; j_call: TRBJ2-3; d_call: TRBD2; v_call: TRBV20-1
cdr3_aa: CASSLYREDTQYF; cdr3_nt: TGTGCCAGCAGTCTATACCGGGAGGATACGCAGTATTTT; clone_size: many; j_call: TRBJ2-3; d_call: .; v_call: TRBV28
cdr3_aa: CASSAGTSGRGAGELFF; cdr3_nt: TGTGCCAGCAGCGCCGGGACTAGCGGGAGGGGAGCCGGGGAGCTGTTTTTT; clone_size: few; j_call: TRBJ2-2; d_call: TRBD2; v_call: TRBV5-6
cdr3_aa: CSARGETEQFF; cdr3_nt: TGCAGTGCTAGAGGCGAAACGGAGCAGTTCTTC; clone_size: many; j_call: TRBJ2-1; d_call: .; v_call: TRBV20-1
cdr3_aa: CASRDRVNTEAFF; cdr3_nt: TGTGCCAGCCGGGACAGGGTGAACACTGAAGCTTTCTTT; clone_size: many; j_call: TRBJ1-1; d_call: TRBD1; v_call: TRBV5-4
cdr3_aa: CSAPAADSGRLSDTQYF; cdr3_nt: TGCAGTGCTCCGGCAGCGGACTCCGGCCGGTTGTCAGATACGCAGTATTTT; clone_size: many; j_call: TRBJ2-3; d_call: .; v_call: TRBV20-1
cdr3_aa: CASRTTFQNTEAFF; cdr3_nt: TGTGCCAGCCGGACCACTTTCCAGAACACTGAAGCTTTCTTT; clone_size: many; j_call: TRBJ1-1; d_call: .; v_call: TRBV18
cdr3_aa: CAISESADTQYF; cdr3_nt: TGTGCCATCAGTGAGTCCGCGGATACGCAGTATTTT; clone_size: many; j_call: TRBJ2-3; d_call: .; v_call: TRBV10-3
cdr3_aa: CASTIAGMGFYGYTF; cdr3_nt: TGTGCCAGCACCATTGCGGGAATGGGTTTCTATGGCTACACCTTC; clone_size: .; j_call: TRBJ1-2; d_call: .; v_call: TRBV12-3/TRBV12-4
cdr3_aa: CASSLREGALAPDTQYF; cdr3_nt: TGTGCCAGCAGCCTACGGGAGGGGGCCCTGGCTCCCGATACGCAGTATTTT; clone_size: .; j_call: TRBJ2-3; d_call: .; v_call: TRBV4-2
cdr3_aa: CASSLSAVYGYTF; cdr3_nt: TGTGCCAGCAGTTTATCAGCGGTATACGGCTACACATTC; clone_size: few; j_call: TRBJ1-2; d_call: .; v_call: TRBV28
cdr3_aa: CASSPGQEKETQYF; cdr3_nt: TGCGCCAGCAGCCCCGGACAGGAGAAAGAGACCCAGTACTTC; clone_size: many; j_call: TRBJ2-5; d_call: TRBD1; v_call: TRBV5-1
cdr3_aa: CASSEEGIQPQHF; cdr3_nt: TGTGCCAGCAGTGAGGAGGGTATTCAGCCCCAGCATTTT; clone_size: many; j_call: TRBJ1-5; d_call: .; v_call: TRBV2
cdr3_aa: CASRSEWREGQETQYF; cdr3_nt: TGTGCCAGCAGATCAGAATGGCGGGAGGGGCAAGAGACCCAGTACTTC; clone_size: .; j_call: TRBJ2-5; d_call: TRBD2; v_call: TRBV28
cdr3_aa: CASRFLSADSYEQYF; cdr3_nt: TGTGCCAGCCGCTTCCTTTCAGCGGACTCCTACGAGCAGTACTTC; clone_size: many; j_call: TRBJ2-7; d_call: .; v_call: TRBV28
cdr3_aa: CATSDRTVEETQYF; cdr3_nt: TGTGCCACCAGTGACCGGACGGTGGAAGAGACCCAGTACTTC; clone_size: many; j_call: TRBJ2-5; d_call: .; v_call: TRBV24-1
cdr3_aa: CSVPRRGNTEAFF; cdr3_nt: TGCAGCGTACCAAGGAGGGGGAACACTGAAGCTTTCTTT; clone_size: many; j_call: TRBJ1-1; d_call: .; v_call: TRBV29-1
cdr3_aa: CASKVQESEKLFF; cdr3_nt: TGTGCCAGCAAGGTCCAGGAATCCGAAAAACTGTTTTTT; clone_size: few; j_call: TRBJ1-4; d_call: .; v_call: TRBV12-3/TRBV12-4
cdr3_aa: CASSQDYYNEQFF; cdr3_nt: TGCGCCAGCAGCCAAGACTACTACAATGAGCAGTTCTTC; clone_size: .; j_call: TRBJ2-1; d_call: .; v_call: TRBV4-1
cdr3_aa: CASRTGVAYEQYF; cdr3_nt: TGTGCCAGCAGGACGGGGGTTGCCTACGAGCAGTACTTC; clone_size: .; j_call: TRBJ2-7; d_call: .; v_call: TRBV2
cdr3_aa: CASRPTGPSGNTIYF; cdr3_nt: TGTGCCAGCAGACCGACGGGACCCTCTGGAAACACCATATATTTT; clone_size: few; j_call: TRBJ1-3; d_call: .; v_call: TRBV28
cdr3_aa: CASSVTTRIVYEQYF; cdr3_nt: TGTGCCAGCAGTGTAACTACAAGGATCGTCTACGAGCAGTACTTC; clone_size: .; j_call: TRBJ2-7; d_call: .; v_call: TRBV6-1
cdr3_aa: CASSKRLTGTSLYNEQFF; cdr3_nt: TGTGCCAGTAGCAAACGACTCACCGGGACTAGCCTTTATAATGAGCAGTTCTTC; clone_size: .; j_call: TRBJ2-1; d_call: TRBD2; v_call: TRBV19
cdr3_aa: CASSLNSGRVSGEQYF; cdr3_nt: TGTGCCAGCAGCTTAAATTCCGGGAGGGTTTCGGGGGAGCAGTACTTC; clone_size: .; j_call: TRBJ2-7; d_call: TRBD2; v_call: TRBV11-2
cdr3_aa: CASSTPRGSSYEQYF; cdr3_nt: TGTGCCAGCAGTACCCCTCGTGGCAGCTCCTACGAGCAGTACTTC; clone_size: medium-sized; j_call: TRBJ2-7; d_call: .; v_call: TRBV6-1
cdr3_aa: CASSLGQGETQYF; cdr3_nt: TGTGCCAGCAGCTTGGGTCAGGGAGAGACCCAGTACTTC; clone_size: many; j_call: TRBJ2-5; d_call: .; v_call: TRBV7-9
cdr3_aa: CASSRNSGLSSYEQYF; cdr3_nt: TGTGCCAGCAGCCGGAATAGCGGCTTAAGCTCCTACGAGCAGTACTTC; clone_size: .; j_call: TRBJ2-7; d_call: .; v_call: TRBV4-2
cdr3_aa: CASSLKSPALGYEQYF; cdr3_nt: TGTGCCAGCAGTTTAAAGTCGCCCGCCTTGGGCTACGAGCAGTACTTC; clone_size: medium-sized; j_call: TRBJ2-7; d_call: .; v_call: TRBV27
cdr3_aa: CASSVGQARGAYEQYF; cdr3_nt: TGTGCCAGCAGCGTGGGCCAGGCTCGGGGGGCCTACGAGCAGTACTTC; clone_size: many; j_call: TRBJ2-7; d_call: TRBD2; v_call: TRBV9
cdr3_aa: CASSRTGNYGYTF; cdr3_nt: TGTGCCAGCTCGCGGACAGGGAACTATGGCTACACCTTC; clone_size: few; j_call: TRBJ1-2; d_call: TRBD1; v_call: TRBV12-3/TRBV12-4
cdr3_aa: CASSQDYEQYF; cdr3_nt: TGTGCCAGCTCACAAGATTACGAGCAGTATTTT; clone_size: .; j_call: TRBJ2-3; d_call: .; v_call: TRBV18
cdr3_aa: CASSLAGGTYNEQFF; cdr3_nt: TGTGCCAGCAGCTTAGCGGGAGGGACCTACAATGAGCAGTTCTTC; clone_size: once; j_call: TRBJ2-1; d_call: TRBD2; v_call: TRBV11-3
cdr3_aa: CASSWVGYQEKLFF; cdr3_nt: TGTGCCAGCAGTTGGGTGGGCTACCAGGAAAAACTGTTTTTT; clone_size: few; j_call: TRBJ1-4; d_call: .; v_call: TRBV28
cdr3_aa: CASSELLGGLMREQYF; cdr3_nt: TGTGCCAGCAGTGAATTACTTGGGGGGTTGATGCGGGAGCAGTACTTC; clone_size: .; j_call: TRBJ2-7; d_call: .; v_call: TRBV25-1
cdr3_aa: CASSPGRQGWTYEQYF; cdr3_nt: TGTGCCAGCAGTCCAGGGAGACAGGGATGGACCTACGAGCAGTACTTC; clone_size: many; j_call: TRBJ2-7; d_call: TRBD1; v_call: TRBV6-1
cdr3_aa: CASSLSRWLANTEAFF; cdr3_nt: TGTGCCAGCAGTTTATCGAGGTGGCTCGCGAACACTGAAGCTTTCTTT; clone_size: many; j_call: TRBJ1-1; d_call: .; v_call: TRBV27
cdr3_aa: CASSEPTTGDNEQFF; cdr3_nt: TGTGCCAGCAGTGAACCAACAACGGGGGATAATGAGCAGTTCTTC; clone_size: many; j_call: TRBJ2-1; d_call: .; v_call: TRBV6-1
cdr3_aa: CASSQDIGDTQYF; cdr3_nt: TGTGCCAGCAGCCAAGATATAGGGGATACGCAGTATTTT; clone_size: many; j_call: TRBJ2-3; d_call: .; v_call: TRBV14
cdr3_aa: CASSPTRVGYEQYF; cdr3_nt: TGTGCCAGCAGCCCTACTAGAGTAGGCTACGAGCAGTACTTC; clone_size: .; j_call: TRBJ2-7; d_call: .; v_call: TRBV3-1
cdr3_aa: CASSEQTYEQYF; cdr3_nt: TGTGCCAGCAGTGAACAAACCTACGAGCAGTACTTC; clone_size: medium-sized; j_call: TRBJ2-7; d_call: .; v_call: TRBV6-1
cdr3_aa: CASSYSDRVNEQFF; cdr3_nt: TGTGCCAGCAGTTACTCTGACAGGGTCAATGAGCAGTTCTTC; clone_size: .; j_call: TRBJ2-1; d_call: TRBD1; v_call: TRBV6-2/TRBV6-3
cdr3_aa: CSAPSWATPNQPQHF; cdr3_nt: TGCAGTGCTCCTTCATGGGCCACTCCTAATCAGCCCCAGCATTTT; clone_size: .; j_call: TRBJ1-5; d_call: .; v_call: TRBV20-1
cdr3_aa: CSAPVQGESDF; cdr3_nt: TGCAGTGCGCCCGTACAGGGCGAGTCGGACTTC; clone_size: once; j_call: TRBJ2-7; d_call: .; v_call: TRBV20-1
cdr3_aa: CASSPPSGTSYNEQFF; cdr3_nt: TGTGCCAGCAGTCCCCCTAGCGGAACCTCCTACAATGAGCAGTTCTTC; clone_size: many; j_call: TRBJ2-1; d_call: TRBD2; v_call: TRBV25-1
cdr3_aa: CASHSDYQPQHF; cdr3_nt: TGTGCCAGCCATTCCGACTATCAGCCCCAGCATTTT; clone_size: many; j_call: TRBJ1-5; d_call: .; v_call: TRBV6-1
cdr3_aa: CASSDTVDTEAFF; cdr3_nt: TGTGCCAGCAGCGATACAGTTGACACTGAAGCTTTCTTT; clone_size: many; j_call: TRBJ1-1; d_call: .; v_call: TRBV5-5
cdr3_aa: CASSLEGQQSSYEQYF; cdr3_nt: TGTGCCAGCAGCTTAGAGGGACAGCAGAGCTCCTACGAGCAGTACTTC; clone_size: medium-sized; j_call: TRBJ2-7; d_call: TRBD1; v_call: TRBV11-2